What follows describes a single T cell receptor beta chain. Seattle cases were enrolled at active infection and followed longitudinally. These data belong to a study of blood T cell repertoires in COVID-19. At the level of the study: The cDNA or gDNA used as material had been derived from T cells, B-cell-depleted T cells, or PBMCs.

In the original analysis: Amplifying reference gene primers gave estimates of nucleated cell counts. Using immunoSEQ multiplex PCR, the repertoire was profiled, and TCRdb retains in-frame clones only, with some absent. That table is the source of V, J and clone size, and D and trimming were worked out from the DNA. Of approximately 140,000 clones in the sample, approximately 85% were seen once. This CDR3 has 15 residues. Trimming cost V 5 bases and J 4 bases; bases outside gene matches: 10. Germline V gene data show CDR1 as MNHEY and CDR2 as SMNVEV (reference sequence). Sequencing used peripheral blood. The chain combines TRBV27 with TRBJ1-2, with TRBD1 identical over 7 bases. The TCR originated in a woman aged 55-70 years with COVID-19, enrolled during active disease. The DNA of the CDR3 is TGTGCCAGCAGTAAACAGGGGAAAGACCTCTATGGCTACACCTTC. Residues: CASSKQGKDLYGYTF.